This TCR beta chain stems from a study of shared clonotypes between healthy human individuals (dated by TCRdb to 2018 to 2020). At the level of the whole study: The cohort included three men and two women between 18 and 49 years of age. For each donor, three plates each were used for CD4 naive and CD4 memory, two plates were used for CD8 naive, and one plate was used for CD8 memory. To estimate repertoire size and how much clonotype sharing occurs between individuals, the study deeply sequenced the blood TCR repertoires of five healthy adults. Libraries were prepared and TCR repertoires were sequenced by different laboratories using diverse techniques, in order to increase sequencing depth and limit assay-specific biases. Per donor, leukapheresis produced somewhere between about 0.94 and 9.5 billion PBMCs. What the research found in general, with its limitations: Rarefaction of sorted-subset datasets indicated incomplete sequencing despite the large sequencing depth. Pairwise subsampling led to the expectation that sequencing depth would affect the degree of clonotype sharing among donors. Estimated clonotype richness was generally larger for naive than for memory subsets. Across a handful of donors, 5% to 6% of naive CD4, roughly 3.5% of naive CD8, 2.3% of memory CD4, and 0.4% of memory CD8 clonotypes were shared. Compared with non-shared clonotypes, clonotypes shared by all four sorted-subset donors had higher generation probabilities. Only blood was sampled, and tissue TCR repertoires likely differ from those in blood. The small number of donors limited the genetic and exposure-history diversity represented.

CD8 naive samples were obtained by positive selection for CCR7 among CD45RO-negative cells, yielding a CD45RA+CCR7+ population from which TemRA cells were excluded. Donors were healthy HIV-negative adults with no recently reported acute infections or vaccinations. Every donor was a Caucasian adult residing in Nashville, Tennessee, USA. Blood was collected by leukapheresis, and PBMCs were isolated by Ficoll-Histopaque density gradient centrifugation and then cryopreserved in liquid nitrogen vapor phase. Purity and quantity of every magnetically sorted T cell population were checked by analytical flow cytometry. From each sorted fraction, genomic DNA was isolated and quantified by UV absorbance on a Nanodrop 2000c. From a lookup of the germline V gene, CDR1 and CDR2 are SGHRS and YFSETQ. Cut back by 2 bases and 6 bases, the V and J ends lie 12 bases apart. The CDR3 holds 14 amino acids from the cysteine to the phenylalanine. Only the CDR3 region is kept as DNA, spanning 42 bases read in frame from base 1.

Regarding this clone: The antigen this receptor binds is unknown. No base-level quality is on record; no much larger clone is a single base apart.

TCR CDR3 regions were amplified from genomic DNA by multiplex PCR using the deep immunoSEQ assay. For each cell subset, the extracted genomic DNA was distributed evenly across all wells of several immunoSEQ 96-well plates, and each plate served as one replicate. For sorted subsets, each replicate PCR was loaded with 150 to 250 ng genomic DNA, equivalent to 30,000 or so T cell genomes. Purified libraries were measured with a Qubit 3.0 fluorometer, size-checked on a Bioanalyzer 2100, and measured again with the KAPA Library Quantification kit. Each immunoSEQ 96-well plate was sequenced on its own single-read 150-cycle Illumina NextSeq 550 flow cell. On the study's bioinformatics: Because the immunoSEQ output included only junctional sequences and no quality scores, the filtering could not be the same as the filtering used for full-length reads. Sequences were annotated with PyIR, a Python wrapper for IgBLAST v1.9, and V/J genes and CDR3 were assigned using IMGT germline references. Reads were filtered out if the reads had weak V/J assignments (E-value above 1e-6), no CDR3, stop codons, out-of-frame junctions, or ambiguous translated residues. A V3J clonotype was defined by an identical inferred V gene, J gene, and CDR3 amino acid sequence. Percentage overlap between repertoires was calculated by dividing the number of shared unique clonotypes by the size of the smaller repertoire. Richness of each repertoire was evaluated using RTK rarefaction, the Chao1 estimator, and Recon v2.1 estimates of unobserved clonotypes. Generation probabilities were computed with OLGA for all TCRbeta clonotypes obtained by the gDNA method from four donors. TCRdb provides this immuneACCESS table in a form limited to in-frame rearrangements. Some clones are lacking; in checked studies, under half of them reflect an unresolved V gene, and why the rest are absent is not known. That table gives V, J and clone size, and the DNA gave D and trimming. A total of around 1.9 million clones appear in this sample, just over 90% of them only once. The ten largest clonotypes hold more than 1.5% of the sample.

This clonotype was obtained from a man aged 18 to 35 in good health. Some clones in this sample may be carry-over from other donors' samples. The chain employs TRBV5-1 and TRBJ2-1; a tentative D call is TRBD2 (6 bases match). Sequenced input: naive CD8+ T cells from PBMCs. This sample's cell subset or site label indicates: CD45RA+CCR7+. The DNA sequence is TGCGCCAGCAGCTTCGGGAGACATGCCAATGAGCAGTTCTTC. Translated, it reads CASSFGRHANEQFF.